A selection of T cell receptor beta chains follows, all from one sample in a study of blood T cell repertoires in COVID-19. Data came from immunoSEQ multiplex PCR; TCRdb stores just in-frame clones and leaves some out. The table records a few hundred thousand clones, about 88% of them present only once. The sequencing sample was made of PBMCs or T cells enriched from blood (not recorded which). These receptors were taken from a woman in her forties or fifties who had recovered from COVID-19. Both conserved end residues are part of each CDR3. D genes are given only for firm matches. Only some rows state a clone size, as once, few, many or a class for expanded clones.

TRBJ1-2	NA	TRBV5-5	NA	TGTGCCAGCAGCTTGGTCCCAGCGCCTAACTATGGCTACACCTTC	CASSLVPAPNYGYTF
TRBJ2-7	NA	TRBV7-2	TRBD1	TGTGCCAGCAACAGGGACAGCTCCTACGAGCAGTACTTC	CASNRDSSYEQYF
TRBJ1-1	few	TRBV20-1	NA	TGCAGTGCTAGTCAGGGGAACACTGAAGCTTTCTTT	CSASQGNTEAFF
TRBJ1-6	NA	TRBV5-6	NA	TGTGCCAGCAGCCCCTACGTCGGGATGGGATCACCCCTCCACTTT	CASSPYVGMGSPLHF
TRBJ2-3	once	TRBV4-3	TRBD2	TGCGCCAGCAGCCAAGGGGTTGCGGGAGCCACAGATACGCAGTATTTT	CASSQGVAGATDTQYF
TRBJ2-5	NA	TRBV5-4	NA	TGTGCCAGCAGCTTGAACAGGGCCCAAGAGACCCAGTACTTC	CASSLNRAQETQYF
TRBJ1-6	NA	TRBV30	NA	TGTGCCTGGAGCAGCACACAGGGTGGGAATTCACCCCTCCACTTT	CAWSSTQGGNSPLHF
TRBJ1-6	NA	TRBV6-5	NA	TGTGCCAGCAGTTTGACGGGATATCGGTCCCCCGGGGCCCTCCACTTT	CASSLTGYRSPGALHF
TRBJ1-3	few	TRBV28	TRBD1	TGTGCCAGCAGTTACCCAACTTTGAGGGACAGGGGGTATTTTTCTGGAAACACCATATATTTT	CASSYPTLRDRGYFSGNTIYF
TRBJ1-2	once	TRBV6-2/TRBV6-3	TRBD1	TGTGCCAGCAGTCAAACAGGGGGCTTGGACTATGGCTACACCTTC	CASSQTGGLDYGYTF
TRBJ2-1	NA	TRBV12-3/TRBV12-4	NA	TGTGCCAGCAGTCTTATGAGTGAGCAGTTCTTC	CASSLMSEQFF
TRBJ2-3	NA	TRBV2	TRBD2	TGTGCCAGCAACGGACTAGCGGGAGGGCCCGATACGCAGTATTTT	CASNGLAGGPDTQYF
TRBJ1-5	NA	TRBV19	TRBD1	TGTGCCAGTAGTTCCGGGACAGGGTCTAGCAATCAGCCCCAGCATTTT	CASSSGTGSSNQPQHF
TRBJ2-2	NA	TRBV25-1	NA	TGTGCCAGCAGGGCCTCGGGGTTCGGGGAGCTGTTTTTT	CASRASGFGELFF
TRBJ1-4	NA	TRBV19	NA	TGTGCCAGTAGACCCCTCCGACAGTGGAACGAAAAACTGTTTTTT	CASRPLRQWNEKLFF
TRBJ2-3	NA	TRBV15	TRBD1	TGTGCCACCTCCAGGGACAGTTTTGATACGCAGTATTTT	CATSRDSFDTQYF
TRBJ2-3	NA	TRBV5-1	TRBD1	TGCGCCAGCAGCTTAGACCGGGACAGGGGACGGACAGATACGCAGTATTTT	CASSLDRDRGRTDTQYF
TRBJ1-5	NA	TRBV19	NA	TGTGCCAGTAGTATCACAGCAAGCAATCAGCCCCAGCATTTT	CASSITASNQPQHF
TRBJ2-7	NA	TRBV2	TRBD1	TGTGCCAGCAGGGACAGGGGGCTGTACGAGCAGTACTTC	CASRDRGLYEQYF
TRBJ1-2	NA	TRBV20-1	TRBD1	TGCAGTGCTAGTAAGGGTGAGGCAGGGGGCAATGGCTACACCTTC	CSASKGEAGGNGYTF
TRBJ2-6	once	TRBV27	TRBD2	TGTGCCAGCAGTTTACGAGCGGGAGGGCACTCTGGGGCCAACGTCCTGACTTTC	CASSLRAGGHSGANVLTF
TRBJ1-2	NA	TRBV6-5	NA	TGTGCCAGCAGTTTACAACAGGGCCCGAGCTATGGCTACACCTTC	CASSLQQGPSYGYTF
TRBJ1-2	NA	TRBV7-9	TRBD1	TGTGCCAGCAGCACGGGACAGGGATATGGCTACACCTTC	CASSTGQGYGYTF